One and the same sample provided the 19 T cell receptor beta chains below, sequenced in a study of T cells in Graves' hyperthyroidism and ophthalmopathy. What was amplified from RNA transcripts were TCR beta CDR3 regions. TCR CDR3 underwent first-round RT-PCR with the HTBI primer set. Each CDR3 protein is one row after TCRdb ran MiXCR on the multiplex PCR reads. The sample contains roughly 350,000 distinct CDR3 sequences, approximately 15% of which appear only once. The source material was blood. The receptors stem from a woman aged 40-49 years with Graves' ophthalmopathy.

V usage is TRBV20-1 and J usage is TRBJ2-3; 10 positions match TRBD2. This CDR3 region has 20 residues. V lost 3 bases and J lost 7; bases outside the gene matches: 25. The V gene's germline CDR1 is DFQATT and CDR2 SNEGSKA (reference sequence). The CDR3 DNA is TGCAGTGCTAGGGAAAACGTAATAGCGGGGGGCCTTATTCCACCCCATACGCAGTATTTT. Amino acids: CSARENVIAGGLIPPHTQYF.

This clonotype has only a few counts. The rearrangement joins TRBV5-1 to TRBJ2-1, with D unresolved. V was trimmed by 1 base and J by 1 base, leaving 9 bases between them. The CDR3 covers 15 residues. Germline lookup yields CDR1 SGHRS and CDR2 YFSETQ. In nucleotides, the CDR3 is TGCGCCAGCAGCTTGACGTCGCGGTCCTACAATGAGCAGTTCTTC. Its translation is CASSLTSRSYNEQFF.

This clonotype was recorded at least ten times. This sequence joins TRBV7-6 and TRBJ1-3; a possible D gene is TRBD1 (5 bases). CDR1 is SGHVS, CDR2 FNYEAQ, per germline. Trimming stripped 1 base from V and 0 bases from J, with 10 bases between. This CDR3 comprises 16 residues. The CDR3 coding sequence is TGTGCCAGCAGCTTAGGGGGACGTAACTCTGGAAACACCATATATTTT. It encodes CASSLGGRNSGNTIYF. The entire variable domain, with the rest obtained from reference TRBV7-6 and TRBJ1-3, is as follows: GAGVSQSPRYKVTKRGQDVALRCDPISGHVSLYWYRQALGQGPEFLTYFNYEAQQDKSGLPNDRFSAERPEGSISTLTIQRTEQRDSAMYRCASSLGGRNSGNTIYFGEGSWLTVV.

This clonotype turned up a few times. The V gene is TRBV28, the J gene TRBJ2-1; D remains unclear. Germline-derived CDR1 and CDR2 are MDHEN and SYDVKM. Trimming removed 6 bases at V and 8 bases at J, with 17 bases between. The CDR3 totals 14 residues. The CDR3 sequence is CASSLPGGRDEQFF. CDR3 sequence (DNA): TGTGCCAGCAGCCTTCCGGGCGGAAGAGATGAGCAGTTCTTC. Combining the CDR3 with reference TRBV28 and TRBJ2-1 gives the whole variable domain DVKVTQSSRYLVKRTGEKVFLECVQDMDHENMFWYRQDPGLGLRLIYFSYDVKMKEKGDIPEGYSVSREKKERFSLILESASTNQTSMYLCASSLPGGRDEQFFGPGTRLTVL.

The sample holds a few counts of this clonotype. The chain employs TRBV5-4 and TRBJ2-5, with D perhaps matching TRBD1 (5 bases). Germline V gene sequence: CDR1 SGHNT, CDR2 YYREEE (reference sequence). Trimming removed 1 base at V and 7 bases at J, with 11 bases between. This CDR3 spans 13 amino acids. In DNA form, the CDR3 reads TGTGCCAGCAGCTTGAGTATTAGGGGGACCCAGTACTTC. It yields the protein CASSLSIRGTQYF.

V usage is TRBV6-6 and J usage is TRBJ2-3; possible D gene TRBD1, 6 bases. The length of the CDR3 is 17 residues. CDR1 is MNHNY and CDR2 is SVGAGI in the germline V gene (reference sequence). V was clipped by 0 bases and J by 2 bases, with 15 bases between them. CDR3 amino acids: CASSYSSARGITDTQYF. In nucleotides, the CDR3 is TGTGCCAGCAGTTACTCATCGGCCAGGGGTATCACAGATACGCAGTATTTT.

This chain connects TRBV5-1 to TRBJ2-5, with D unclear. Trimming removed 5 bases at V and 2 bases at J, with 10 bases between. Germline V gives CDR1 SGHRS, CDR2 YFSETQ. The CDR3 is 13 residues long. CDR3: CASSGLNQETQYF. The CDR3 coding sequence is TGCGCCAGCAGTGGATTGAATCAAGAGACCCAGTACTTC.

As for this clonotype: A much larger clone differs from this one at a single base, so this may be a read error. No conserved phenylalanine or tryptophan ends this CDR3, so it is likely a read error. The chain has TRBV6-1 and TRBJ1-1, with 7 bases fitting TRBD1. The CDR3 runs 15 residues. Losses at the gene ends were 6 bases for V and 1 base for J; bases not matched to a gene: 8. From germline, CDR1 is MNHNS and CDR2 SASEGT. CDR3 nucleotide sequence: TGTGCCAGCAGAAAAACAGGGGATCCGAACACTGAAGCTTTCTCT. Its translation is CASRKTGDPNTEAFS.

This clonotype was seen repeatedly, ten times or more. The rearrangement joins TRBV5-1 to TRBJ1-2; 12 bases fit TRBD1. Germline V gene data show CDR1 as SGHRS and CDR2 as YFSETQ. The trim removed 4 bases at V and 4 bases at J, leaving 2 bases unmatched. The CDR3 consists of 14 residues. CDR3 amino acids: CASSRGQGAYGYTF. CDR3 sequence (DNA): TGCGCCAGCAGCCGGGGACAGGGGGCCTATGGCTACACCTTC.

This clonotype has at least ten counts. The chain carries TRBV28 and TRBJ1-1, with a weak D call TRBD1 (5 bases). V lost 4 bases to trimming and J lost 8 bases, with 14 bases between them. The germline V gene encodes CDR1 MDHEN and CDR2 SYDVKM. This CDR3 contains 13 residues. CDR3 DNA sequence: TGTGCCAGCAGTTCTCACGTTAGGACAGAAGCTTTCTTT. This gives the protein CASSSHVRTEAFF.

This clonotype was seen a handful of times. The chain has TRBV20-1 and TRBJ1-2, with D maybe TRBD1 (5 bases). V dropped 6 bases and J dropped 5 bases, with 19 bases sitting between them. Germline values: CDR1 DFQATT, CDR2 SNEGSKA (reference sequence). The CDR3 runs 14 residues. The CDR3 protein is CSAPGGGGRYGYTF. In DNA, the CDR3 is TGCAGTGCCCCTGGGGGGGGAGGTCGGTATGGCTACACCTTC.

Comments on this clonotype: With a much larger clone just one base away, this may be a read error. The chain recombines TRBV12-3 or TRBV12-4 with TRBJ1-1; tentatively, D is TRBD1 (6 bases). The CDR3 is 12 amino acids. The DNA of the CDR3 is TGTGCCAGCAGTACAGGGTACACTGAAGCTCTCTTT. Translated, it gives CASSTGYTEALF.

This chain joins TRBV3-1 and TRBJ2-7; D gene uncertain. The CDR3 has 14 amino acids. Germline V gives CDR1 LGHDT, CDR2 YNNKEL (reference sequence). V was clipped by 0 bases and J by 2 bases, with 8 bases between them. The CDR3 DNA reads TGTGCCAGCAGCCAAGATCCCACCACCTACGAGCAGTACTTC. It is translated as CASSQDPTTYEQYF.

In its sample, this clonotype was seen many times. DNA for the CDR3: TGCGCCAGCAGCATAGAGGACAGCACAGATACGCAGTATTTT. Translated: CASSIEDSTDTQYF. The V gene is TRBV5-1, the J gene TRBJ2-3, with D hard to call. V lost 4 bases, J lost 0 bases, and 9 bases lay in between. The CDR3 runs 14 residues. The germline V gene encodes CDR1 SGHRS and CDR2 YFSETQ.

This clonotype was recorded many times. The rearrangement links TRBV2 to TRBJ1-1, with 7 bases matching TRBD1. The trim removed 6 bases at V and 0 bases at J, leaving 10 bases unmatched. The CDR3 is 16 residues long. From germline, CDR1 is SNHLY and CDR2 FYNNEI. Written as DNA, the CDR3 is TGTGCCAGCAGCGACGACAGGGCCCTGATGAACACTGAAGCTTTCTTT. Residues: CASSDDRALMNTEAFF.

This clonotype was seen repeatedly, ten times or more. This chain connects TRBV19 to TRBJ1-5; D unclear. Per the germline V gene, CDR1 is LNHDA and CDR2 is SQIVND (reference sequence). This CDR3 has 13 amino acids. V gave up 6 bases and J gave up 4 bases, with 10 bases separating them. CDR3 sequence: CASSGNWNQPQHF. In nucleotides, the CDR3 is TGTGCCAGTAGCGGGAATTGGAATCAGCCCCAGCATTTT.

There are a few counts of this clonotype. The genes are TRBV24-1 and TRBJ2-2; no firm D call. Germline lookup yields CDR1 KGHDR and CDR2 SFDVKD. Trimming cost V 6 bases and J 4 bases, with 5 bases left between them. CDR3 length equals 12 residues. The CDR3 protein is CATSRLTGELFF. In DNA form, the CDR3 reads TGTGCCACCAGTCGCCTCACCGGGGAGCTGTTTTTT.

This chain uses TRBV4-1 with TRBJ2-7; 13 bases map to TRBD2. There are 18 residues in the CDR3. Germline V gene lookup returns CDR1 MGHRA and CDR2 YSYEKL. V gave up 1 base and J gave up 7 bases; unmatched junction bases: 13. In DNA, the CDR3 is TGCGCCAGCAGCCAAGGACCAATAGGACTAGCGGGAGTCGGAGAGCAGTACTTC. It yields the protein CASSQGPIGLAGVGEQYF.

This clonotype was seen many times. J is TRBJ1-2 and V is TRBV27, with D unresolved. CDR1 MNHEY and CDR2 SMNVEV come from the germline V gene (reference sequence). This CDR3 region has 14 residues. Trimming left V 8 bases short and J 7 bases short, with 20 bases between. CDR3 in amino acids: CASQPQGYGGGYTF. Here the CDR3 DNA reads TGTGCCAGCCAGCCACAAGGCTACGGCGGTGGCTACACCTTC.